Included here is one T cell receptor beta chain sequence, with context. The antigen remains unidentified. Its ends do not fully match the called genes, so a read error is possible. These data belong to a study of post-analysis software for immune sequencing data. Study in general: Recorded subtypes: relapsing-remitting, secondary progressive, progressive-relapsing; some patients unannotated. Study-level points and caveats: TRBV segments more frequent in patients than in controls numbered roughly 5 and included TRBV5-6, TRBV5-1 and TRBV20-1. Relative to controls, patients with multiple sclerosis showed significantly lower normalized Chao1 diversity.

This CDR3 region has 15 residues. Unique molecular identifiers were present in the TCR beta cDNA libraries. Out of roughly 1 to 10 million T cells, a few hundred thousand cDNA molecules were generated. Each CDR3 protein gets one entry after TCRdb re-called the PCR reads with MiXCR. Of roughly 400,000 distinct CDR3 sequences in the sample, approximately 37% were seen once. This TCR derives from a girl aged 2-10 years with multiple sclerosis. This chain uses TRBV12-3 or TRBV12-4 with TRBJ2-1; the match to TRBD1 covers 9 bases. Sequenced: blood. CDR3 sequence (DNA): TGTGCCGGCAGGAATTCGGGACAGGGATACAATGAGCAGTTCTTC. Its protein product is CAGRNSGQGYNEQFF.